A selection of T cell receptor beta chains follows, all from one sample in a study of T cell responses to AZD1222 COVID-19 vaccine. TCRdb's table, derived via immunoSEQ multiplex PCR, lists solely in-frame clones and lacks some. The sample consists of some 150,000 clones, approximately 90% of them appearing once. The material was peripheral blood, obtained 28 days after the second dose of the MenACWY control vaccine. Source of these receptors: an adult who received the MenACWY meningococcal vaccine as a control. Each CDR3 is given with its conserved first and last residue. Each record gives: D gene, V gene, clone size, J gene, CDR3 protein, CDR3 DNA. D genes are given only for firm matches. The size entry is marked missing in some rows and otherwise reads once, few, many or a size class.

.	TRBV28	.	TRBJ1-2	CASSPPPGRGYTF	TGTGCCAGCAGTCCGCCCCCAGGTAGGGGCTACACCTTC
.	TRBV27	once	TRBJ1-1	CASVGSRGTEAFF	TGTGCCAGCGTCGGCAGTAGGGGCACTGAAGCTTTCTTT
.	TRBV6-5	.	TRBJ2-5	CASREDTPQETQYF	TGTGCCAGCAGAGAGGACACCCCGCAAGAGACCCAGTACTTC
TRBD1	TRBV6-5	.	TRBJ2-7	CASSLDRSYEQYF	TGTGCCAGCAGCTTGGACAGGTCCTACGAGCAGTACTTC
.	TRBV30	.	TRBJ2-1	CAWSDLHAQFF	TGTGCCTGGAGTGATCTACACGCACAGTTCTTC
.	TRBV7-2	.	TRBJ1-5	CASSLVARSNQPQHF	TGTGCCAGCAGCTTAGTGGCCCGTAGCAATCAGCCCCAGCATTTT
.	TRBV15	.	TRBJ2-7	CATSRDQSPRAYEQYF	TGTGCCACCAGCAGAGATCAATCCCCCAGGGCCTACGAGCAGTACTTC
.	TRBV28	.	TRBJ2-1	CASSLNPSGSEQFF	TGTGCCAGCAGTTTAAATCCCTCGGGGAGTGAGCAGTTCTTC
TRBD2	TRBV5-1	.	TRBJ2-2	CASSLTGGPGELFF	TGCGCCAGCAGCTTGACGGGAGGGCCCGGGGAGCTGTTTTTT
.	TRBV11-2	.	TRBJ2-7	CASSLVGEQYF	TGTGCCAGCAGCTTAGTAGGGGAGCAGTACTTC
TRBD2	TRBV7-9	.	TRBJ2-1	CASSPRTSGSNEQFF	TGTGCCAGCAGCCCGCGTACTAGCGGGAGTAATGAGCAGTTCTTC
TRBD1	TRBV28	.	TRBJ1-5	CASRTGTVDQPQHF	TGTGCCAGCAGGACAGGGACGGTGGATCAGCCCCAGCATTTT
TRBD1	TRBV5-6	.	TRBJ1-2	CASSLRTGYRFYGYTF	TGTGCCAGCAGCTTGCGGACAGGGTACCGCTTCTATGGCTACACCTTC
.	TRBV2	.	TRBJ2-3	CASSEAEATQYF	TGTGCCAGCAGTGAAGCGGAGGCTACGCAGTATTTT
TRBD2	TRBV5-1	.	TRBJ2-7	CASSWATSETYEQYF	TGCGCCAGCAGCTGGGCGACTAGCGAGACCTACGAGCAGTACTTC
.	TRBV4-2	.	TRBJ2-1	CASRQESSYNEQFF	TGTGCCAGCAGACAGGAGAGCTCCTACAATGAGCAGTTCTTC
.	TRBV27	.	TRBJ1-2	CASRRGRENYGYTF	TGTGCCAGCAGACGCGGCAGGGAGAACTATGGCTACACCTTC
TRBD1	TRBV28	.	TRBJ2-7	CASMFTGVGYEQYF	TGTGCCAGCATGTTCACAGGGGTCGGCTACGAGCAGTACTTC